This T cell receptor (beta chain) stems from a study of cytomegalovirus exposure and HLA in healthy donors listed by TCRdb under 2017. Notes on the research overall: An earlier analysis of roughly 500 of the donors reported 276 Gb of sequence data and 117 million unique TCR beta sequences from approximately 180 million T cells. About 280 gigabases of sequencing data and approximately 92 million unique TCR sequences made up an early release that covered roughly 670 HLA-typed donors. Among the roughly 430 genotyped donors, more than 70% belonged to the genetic ancestry cluster associated with self-reported Caucasian donors. The study aimed to test whether cataloging public T cell receptors could reveal signatures of past pathogen exposure. The study profiled the T cell repertoires of under 850 subjects by immunosequencing and related them to cytomegalovirus serostatus. In addition to the first cohort of 500 to 850 subjects, a separate validation cohort of some 120 different subjects was used. The study combined high-throughput TCR immunosequencing, statistical association of individual TCRs with disease status, and machine learning to predict cytomegalovirus infection status. In a later analysis, previously published TCR beta repertoires from several hundred donors were re-analyzed and high-resolution HLA genotyping was added so that TCR occurrence patterns could be studied. In the later analysis, no new phenotypic data were used to find candidate immune exposures; instead, reliance was placed on TCR beta sequences and their occurrence across donors. To decide whether each TCR beta V gene segment behaved as functional or pseudogenic, an earlier analysis of nearly 600 of the donors relied on high-throughput TCR beta sequencing. Donor age, sex, ethnicity and CMV serostatus were collected together with the repertoire data. Genome-wide SNP genotypes for about three fifths of the roughly 670 donors were used in a later genetic analysis, which treated that subset as a discovery cohort. Every repertoire in the discovery cohort had been generated on one and the same sequencing platform. Class I and class II HLA loci were covered by the typing at four-digit resolution. Typing coverage varied by locus: 629-630 donors for A, B, C, DRB1 and DQB1; 500 to 550 for DQA1; over 600 for DPA1; around 490 for DPB1. About 5 DR-DQ haplotypes were handled as single units for association and clustering, since linkage in the cohort was strong. Among some 400 genotyped donors of the cohort, an average of approximately 200,000 unique TCR beta nucleotide sequences was sequenced per donor, of which about 18% were non-productive. What the work shows at the level of the full study, not this receptor alone: According to the authors, the approach could potentially be generalized to other disease states and immunological phenotypes. Linkage disequilibrium might explain the correlated functional status among segregating V segments, but an unknown experimental factor could not be ruled out. In a later analysis, HLA-associated TCR beta chains showed more clonal expansion and lower generation probabilities than non-associated chains that were equally common. In a later analysis, TCR association rates were found to vary across HLA loci, with the most associated TCRs seen for DRB1 alleles and the fewest for HLA-C alleles. In both the original and validation cohorts, the classifier was reported to diagnose cytomegalovirus status with high specificity and sensitivity. The study gave a list of about 150 TCR beta chains associated with cytomegalovirus. Most TCR sequences were seen in very few donors, while some public TCRs were found in many individuals. In an earlier analysis of around 600 of the donors, most TCR beta V segments appeared in productive rearrangements about 87% or about 30% of the time, broadly matching IMGT annotations. In a later analysis, 16,951 TCR beta sequences were associated with specific HLA alleles at a false discovery rate of 0.05. Because some donors lacked HLA typing at each locus, the association tests relied only on the typed subset. A further reported finding was that TCR beta sequences accurately predicted the HLA-A and HLA-B alleles for most subjects in the first cohort. Three of the identified cytomegalovirus-associated TCR beta chains were confirmed in vitro to be specific for cytomegalovirus antigens. The only immune exposure information available for the cohort was CMV serostatus. In a later genetic analysis, fewer N-insertions in productive TCRs were reported among donors in an Asian-associated ancestry cluster than the approximately 710-donor mean. A later analysis found that most CMV-associated TCR beta chains appeared HLA-restricted, with HLA associations seemingly driven largely by CMV exposure. Assigning TCR associations to individual alleles was difficult when HLA alleles, especially DR and DQ, strongly co-occurred. According to a later analysis, parvovirus B19, influenza, CMV and Epstein-Barr virus appeared linked to several top co-occurrence clusters. A cluster of highly shared sequence variants was judged likely to be a technical artifact of the sequencing pipeline. Roughly uniform sequencing depth across donors was assumed in presence/absence analyses, although this assumption may not hold. Fewer than 20 rarely observed V segments, including chromosome 9 orphons, were excluded from the earlier analysis of several hundred of the donors because counts were too low. Some IMGT-functional V segments, including TRBV6-2 and TRBV6-3, could not be told apart with the 87-base-pair reads, so those segments were excluded. The cohort was sequenced for TCR beta chains only, and without alpha or paired-chain data the features that could be detected were limited. A later genetic analysis associated a missense DCLRE1C variant with V-gene and J-gene trimming of TCR beta chains, and an independent cohort replicated the association.

The method behind the library was the immunoSEQ multiplex PCR assay. For the multiplex PCR, a mixture combining 60 forward primers for TCR Vbeta segments and 13 reverse primers for TCR Jbeta segments was used. A multiplex PCR assay on genomic DNA amplified the CDR3 region of rearranged TCR beta genes. Amplified TCR beta libraries were sequenced as 87-base-pair reads on the Illumina HiSeq System. The authors processed their data as follows. A later analysis counted around 72 million unique TCR beta chains across the 650 to 800 repertoires, and approximately 11 million of these chains were shared by at least two donors. To remove PCR and sequencing errors, raw reads were error-corrected and collapsed into unique sequences using a nearest-neighbor algorithm that merged closely related sequences. To assign V, D and J gene segments, CDR3 sequences were aligned to IMGT reference sequences. Each retained sequence needed at least a six-nucleotide match to both a V gene segment and a J gene segment. Rearrangements were classified as productive when the CDR3 lacked stop codons and remained in frame with V and J, and all other rearrangements were classified as non-productive. Following IMGT convention, CDR3 was defined as the stretch from the second conserved V-encoded cysteine to the conserved J-encoded phenylalanine. The earlier analysis of some 580 of the donors excluded any sequence lacking an unambiguous match to a single V gene segment. An earlier analysis of under 750 of the donors called V segments functional above 56.7% productive rearrangements and segregating when the between-donor standard deviation exceeded 5%. A statistical classification framework was built to diagnose cytomegalovirus status from the catalog of TCR beta chain sequences. V and J gene assignment, in a later analysis, came from comparing TCR nucleotide sequences with IMGT/GENE-DB human TR gene sequences. A later analysis assigned CDR3 sequences and most-parsimonious VDJ recombination scenarios with the TCRdist pipeline. In a later analysis, each TCR beta chain was defined by its CDR3 amino acid sequence together with its V-gene family, and reads without a unique V-gene family were excluded. To address suspected cross-contamination and a sequencing artifact, a later analysis removed under 600 highly shared, low-generation-probability nucleotide sequences. For each public chain, a later analysis derived a clonal expansion index from normalized ranks of inferred template counts within each repertoire. Generation probabilities in a later analysis came from a VDJ recombination model fitted to out-of-frame rearrangements, and those results were checked against IGoR. A later analysis scored TCR-TCR, TCR-HLA and TCR-CMV co-occurrence with hypergeometric tests, applying a repertoire-size bias correction to TCR pairs. In a later analysis, false discovery rates were estimated by permuting HLA or CMV assignments 20 times. In a later analysis, co-occurring TCRs were grouped using DBSCAN, with TCRdist sequence similarity added in when clustering inside HLA-allele-positive subsets. Co-occurrence clustering excluded repertoires with fewer than 30,000 or more than 120,000 public chains, plus five with anomalous nucleotide sharing. TCRdb took over this immuneACCESS table, retaining in-frame rearrangements with V and J assigned. Such tables are incomplete; in checked studies, under half of the missing clones stem from an unresolved V gene, and the remainder is unexplained. V and J calls and clone size follow that table, whereas D and trimming were derived from the DNA. The sample includes under 250,000 clones, with over 80% observed a single time. In total, the top ten clones hold over 0.65% of the sample.

The CDR3, from cysteine to phenylalanine, totals 15 residues. The only DNA kept is the CDR3, 45 bases in frame from the first base. Via the germline V gene (reference sequence), CDR1 is LNHDA and CDR2 SQIVND. After removal of 4 bases from V and 0 bases from J, the junction retains 2 bases not matched to a gene. This clone appeared once. Its specific antigen is unknown. Base qualities are not provided; no much larger clone lies one nucleotide away. In total, fewer than 750 healthy bone marrow donors made up the cohort. All cohort members were sampled while nominally healthy, although unrecorded immune exposures were likely present. The donor tested CMV seronegative, placing the donor among the 350 or so seronegative members of the cohort. A peripheral blood sample was provided by each donor, and peripheral blood mononuclear cells were used for TCR beta sequencing. Genomic DNA was extracted from the blood cell samples with the Qiagen DNeasy Blood Extraction Kit.

The sequence was obtained from a boy aged 2 to 10 in good health and CMV-seronegative. Sequencing used PBMCs. The sequence links TRBV19 to TRBJ2-2; TRBD1 agrees with 7 junctional bases. The bases read TGTGCCAGTAGTACAGGGACAGCGAACACCGGGGAGCTGTTTTTT. Its coded protein is CASSTGTANTGELFF.